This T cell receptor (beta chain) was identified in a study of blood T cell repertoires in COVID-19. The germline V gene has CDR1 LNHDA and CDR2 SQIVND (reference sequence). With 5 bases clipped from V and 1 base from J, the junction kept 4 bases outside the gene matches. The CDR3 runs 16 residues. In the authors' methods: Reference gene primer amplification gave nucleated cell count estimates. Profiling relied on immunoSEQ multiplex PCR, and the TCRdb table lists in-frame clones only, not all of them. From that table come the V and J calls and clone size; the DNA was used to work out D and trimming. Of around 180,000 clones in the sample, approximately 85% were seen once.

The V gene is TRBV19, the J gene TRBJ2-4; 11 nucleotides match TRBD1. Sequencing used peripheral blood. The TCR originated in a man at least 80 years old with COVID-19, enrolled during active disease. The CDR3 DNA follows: TGTGCCAGTAGTGCGGGACAGGGGGACGCCAAAAACATTCAGTACTTC. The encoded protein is CASSAGQGDAKNIQYF.